The clone carrying this TCR beta chain was observed at least ten times. What it binds is not known. The CDR3 has 14 residues. Germline CDR1 reads DFQATT; CDR2 reads SNEGSKA (reference sequence). V gave up 0 bases and J gave up 6 bases, with 12 bases separating them. This sample was included in a study of CD8 T cells in ankylosing spondylitis. Scientists made TCR beta libraries using quantitative 5'-RACE with molecular barcodes. TCRdb reanalysed the 5' RACE reads using MiXCR and keeps one entry per CDR3 protein. The sample lists about 240,000 distinct CDR3 sequences; around 7.8% were seen once. Study results and limitations: Some of the motif variants had earlier been found in reactive arthritis patients' fluid and blood. Reports say disease-linked clones showed up significantly more in matched ankylosing spondylitis synovial fluid. Typical of ankylosing spondylitis blood, it appeared, was a TCR beta motif of eight highly homologous variants.

The specimen sequenced was blood, either unsorted or a sorted T cell fraction (not recorded which). The TCR sequence derives from a male donor with ankylosing spondylitis or in good health (not recorded which). V usage is TRBV20-1 and J usage is TRBJ2-1; D unclear. DNA for the CDR3: TGCAGTGCTAGAGATTGGAACAGTTTCAATGAGCAGTTCTTC. It translates to CSARDWNSFNEQFF.